Many counts were recorded for the clone carrying this T cell receptor beta chain. The antigen is unknown. Systemic immunosuppression or a history of autoimmune disease excluded patients. The CDR3 contains 16 residues. Germline V CDR1 and CDR2: PRHDT, FYEKMQ (reference sequence). The V and J ends lost 0 bases and 8 bases respectively, with 17 bases between them. This entry is derived from a study of OX40 agonist ivuxolimab in advanced cancers. On the study more broadly: Those treated in dose escalation had hepatocellular carcinoma, melanoma, renal cell cancer or head and neck cancer. Participants averaged around 60 years of age (range roughly 23 to 90) and were roughly 80% male. General study findings and limits: Averaged across samples, CD8+ T cells carried more expanded clones than CD4+ did.

Sequencing used immunoSEQ multiplex PCR; TCRdb keeps in-frame clones, though not all of them. The table has 28,000 or so clones, less than 90% seen once. This chain joins TRBV13 and TRBJ2-1; D possibly corresponds to TRBD2 (6 bases). The starting material was CD4+ or CD8+ T cells sorted from blood, obtained in a trial of the OX40 agonist ivuxolimab. This clonotype was obtained from an adult with an advanced solid tumor such as melanoma, head and neck, liver or kidney cancer. CDR3 sequence: CASSLGASVPGDEQFF. In DNA, the CDR3 is TGTGCCAGCAGCTTAGGAGCTAGCGTCCCTGGGGATGAGCAGTTCTTC.